Listed here are 2 T cell receptor beta chains from one sample, sequenced in a study of human T cells and chemical hapten exposure (dated by TCRdb to about 2021). Receptor amplification or capture employed RACE. The sequencer was a NextSeq 500. TCRdb reprocessed the public reads (quality trimming at Q25 with fastp, clone calling with MiXCR) and kept in-frame beta chains. One record per CDR3 amino acid sequence lists the most common genes and DNA. Here the sample has 75,000 to 90,000 distinct CDR3 sequences; more than 9% occur a single time. The ten largest clones take up around 5% of the sample. The sample's time point label, in plain terms: patch test 2, 6 weeks after DPC sensitization. The treatment or condition label, read with the paper, signifies: therapeutic diphenylcyclopropenone sensitization with weekly scalp DPC. The specimen was whole blood, collected in connection with sensitization to the hapten diphenylcyclopropenone (DPC). The source is a woman between 50 and 59 years old with alopecia areata. Some clones in this sample may be carry-over from other donors' samples.

This clonotype was seen repeatedly, ten times or more. The chain employs TRBV6-2 or TRBV6-3 and TRBJ1-5, with D tentatively TRBD1 (6 bases). The CDR3 runs to 16 residues. CDR1 and CDR2 (germline): MNHEY, SVGEGT. Trimming removed 6 bases at V and 4 bases at J, with 19 bases between. CDR3 amino acids: CASSPGQRLGNQPQHF. CDR3 nucleotides: TGTGCCAGCAGCCCCGGACAGCGGCTTGGGAATCAGCCCCAGCATTTT.

The chain joins TRBV18 to TRBJ1-6; 8 bases line up with TRBD1. The CDR3 extends over 18 amino acids. Germline CDR1 reads KGHSH; CDR2 reads LQKENI. After removal of 4 bases from V and 7 bases from J, the junction contained 15 bases not matched to a gene. CDR3 nucleotide sequence: TGTGCCAGCTCACGCGAAGGACAGGGATTGAGGGGGAATTCACCCCTCCACTTT. Translating it yields CASSREGQGLRGNSPLHF.